The 5 T cell receptor beta chains listed next were all sequenced from one sample in a study of shared clonotypes between healthy human individuals. The data were produced by immunoSEQ multiplex PCR, yet TCRdb's version contains in-frame clones alone and is incomplete. Here the sample spans a few million clones, 85% to 95% being singletons. The sample taken for sequencing was naive CD4+ T cells sorted from blood. Subset given: CD45RA+ positively selected. Receptors were obtained from a man aged 18 to 29 in good health.

The chain recombines TRBV25-1 with TRBJ1-1, with 10 bases lining up with TRBD1. CDR3 length: 13 amino acids. The germline CDR1 and CDR2 sequences are MGHDK and SYGVNS. The V and J ends lost 9 bases and 1 base, in that order; junction bases with no gene match: 2. The CDR3 nucleotides read TGTGCCAGTTGGGACAGGGGGAACACTGAAGCTTTCTTT. Translation: CASWDRGNTEAFF.

J is TRBJ1-4 and V is TRBV29-1; D ambiguous. V shed 7 bases and J shed 7 bases, with 10 bases lying between them. Germline CDR1 SQVTM, CDR2 ANQGSEA. The CDR3 consists of 11 residues. The CDR3 sequence is CSAGLGEKLFF. The CDR3 bases are TGCAGCGCGGGGTTGGGTGAAAAACTGTTTTTT.

CDR3 protein: CASSYRQAMNTEAFF. The CDR3 bases are TGTGCCAGCAGTTACCGACAGGCGATGAACACTGAAGCTTTCTTT. This chain links TRBV6-6 with TRBJ1-1, with D possibly being TRBD1 (6 bases). This CDR3 has 15 residues. The germline V and J ends were trimmed by 2 bases and 0 bases, with 10 bases remaining between them. Germline V lookup: CDR1 MNHNY, CDR2 SVGAGI (reference sequence).

This clone was seen a handful of times. The chain recombines TRBV9 with TRBJ1-1; D is perhaps TRBD1 (6 bases). CDR3 length equals 14 residues. Between the trimmed V and J ends, which lost 4 bases and 3 bases, there was a span of 13 bases. Germline V CDR1 and CDR2: SGDLS, YYNGEE. In DNA form, the CDR3 reads TGTGCCAGCAGCCCCACAGGGTCACACACTGAAGCTTTCTTT. Its translation: CASSPTGSHTEAFF.

The chain couples TRBV6-6 to TRBJ2-5; a weak D match, TRBD2 (6 bases). CDR1 is MNHNY, CDR2 SVGAGI, per germline (reference sequence). This CDR3 contains 12 residues. V gave up 4 bases and J gave up 9 bases, with 12 bases separating them. DNA for the CDR3: TGTGCCAGCAGTTTAGCGGACCTGGCCCAGTACTTC. Its protein product is CASSLADLAQYF.